The clone carrying this T cell receptor (beta chain) was detected a few times. The antigen remains undetermined. This record belongs to a study of ipilimumab plus nivolumab after autologous stem cell transplantation. On the study more broadly: DLBCL patients had primary refractory or relapsed disease.

Study-wide results and limits: TCR repertoire, Treg phenotype and gut microbiota reportedly support more study of this approach.

Sequencing was performed with immunoSEQ multiplex PCR; in TCRdb, only in-frame clones are kept and a portion is missing. This sample has fewer than 95,000 clones, with about 83% found just once. Starting 14 to 28 days after autologous transplant, ipilimumab 1 mg/kg was given. The clonotype was recovered from a male donor with diffuse large B-cell lymphoma. The specimen comprised PBMCs, sampled in a trial of ipilimumab plus nivolumab as post-transplant consolidation.

The CDR3 sequence: CASSRRQETAEAFF. CDR3 coding DNA: TGTGCCAGCAGTCGAAGACAGGAGACTGCAGAAGCTTTCTTT. The J gene is TRBJ1-1, the V gene TRBV4-2; D perhaps matches TRBD1 (6 bases). V dropped 6 bases and J dropped 8 bases, with 19 bases sitting between them. Germline CDR1 is LGHNA and CDR2 is YNFKEQ. The CDR3 contains 14 residues.